Presented here are 10 T cell receptor beta chains from one specimen sequenced in a study of blood T cell repertoires in COVID-19. Generated by immunoSEQ multiplex PCR, the TCRdb table keeps only in-frame clones and is missing some. The sample consists of about 140,000 clones, approximately 80% of them appearing once. The sequenced sample consisted of peripheral blood. These receptor sequences come from a man in his fifties or sixties who had recovered from COVID-19.

The chain has TRBV5-1 and TRBJ2-2, with no clear D. Trimming removed 2 bases from V and 0 bases from J, with 11 bases in between. Germline loops: CDR1 SGHRS, CDR2 YFSETQ. The CDR3 is 16 amino acids. CDR3 DNA: TGCGCCAGCAGCTTAAACATTCCATCGAACACCGGGGAGCTGTTTTTT. It translates to CASSLNIPSNTGELFF.

This chain uses TRBV7-8 with TRBJ2-3, with D possibly TRBD2 on 7 matching bases. V lost 5 bases and J lost 4, with 16 bases in between. In germline, CDR1 is SGHVS, CDR2 FQNEAQ. This CDR3 is built from 15 residues. CDR3 in amino acids: CASSLGEGGPDTQYF. CDR3 nucleotides: TGTGCCAGCAGCCTGGGGGAGGGGGGGCCAGATACGCAGTATTTT.

The V call is TRBV4-2, the J call TRBJ2-7, with 9 nucleotides matching TRBD1. The CDR3 runs 15 residues. Per the germline V gene, CDR1 is LGHNA and CDR2 is YNFKEQ. The ends lost 3 bases at V and 3 bases at J; junction bases unmatched: 6. The CDR3 DNA sequence: TGTGCCAGCAGCCAGGTAGGACAGGGGTTCTACGAGCAGTACTTC. Amino acids: CASSQVGQGFYEQYF.

J is TRBJ1-3 and V is TRBV6-5, with D perhaps matching TRBD1 (6 bases). V dropped 6 bases and J dropped 0 bases, with 9 bases sitting between them. CDR3 size: 14 residues. Germline V gives CDR1 MNHEY, CDR2 SVGAGI. The CDR3 loop reads CASRQGYSGNTIYF. In DNA form, the CDR3 reads TGTGCCAGCAGACAGGGTTACTCTGGAAACACCATATATTTT.

V usage is TRBV10-3 and J usage is TRBJ2-7; 7 bases are shared with TRBD2. Per germline, CDR1 ENHRY and CDR2 SYGVKD. V lost 3 bases and J lost 5; bases outside the gene matches: 7. The CDR3 totals 14 residues. CDR3 DNA: TGTGCCATCAGTGAAGGGCGGGAGTTCGACGAGCAGTACTTC. Protein: CAISEGREFDEQYF.

The chain links TRBV7-9 to TRBJ2-3; 7 bases are a match to TRBD1. The trim removed 1 base at V and 0 bases at J, leaving 7 bases unmatched. CDR1 and CDR2 from the germline V gene are SEHNR and FQNEAQ (reference sequence). The CDR3 extends over 17 amino acids. The chain's CDR3 is CASSLVTGTDSTDTQYF. CDR3 bases: TGTGCCAGCAGCTTAGTCACCGGGACAGATAGCACAGATACGCAGTATTTT. The full variable domain, its missing parts supplied by reference TRBV7-9 and TRBJ2-3, is DTGVSQNPRHKITKRGQNVTFRCDPISEHNRLYWYRQTLGQGPEFLTYFQNEAQLEKSRLLSDRFSAERPKGSFSTLEIQRTEQGDSAMYLCASSLVTGTDSTDTQYFGPGTRLTVL.

V is TRBV11-2 and J is TRBJ1-1; D possibly corresponds to TRBD1 (5 bases). The CDR3 contains 15 residues. The ends were cut back, 5 bases at V and 3 bases at J, with 16 bases in the middle. Germline V CDR1 and CDR2: SGHAT, FQNNGV. DNA for the CDR3: TGTGCCAGCAGCCCGATTAGGGGTCGGGACACTGAAGCTTTCTTT. Translating it yields CASSPIRGRDTEAFF.

The genes are TRBV7-2 and TRBJ1-6, with D maybe TRBD1 (6 bases). With 2 bases removed from V and 11 bases from J, the gap between germline ends came to 13 bases. The CDR3 is 14 amino acids. Germline V gives CDR1 SGHTA, CDR2 FQGNSA. The CDR3 loop reads CASSLQGSSPPLHF. The CDR3 DNA sequence: TGTGCCAGCAGCTTACAGGGGTCCTCGCCACCCCTCCACTTT.

The V gene is TRBV7-9, the J gene TRBJ2-7, with 10 bases that match TRBD2. V lost 7 bases to trimming and J lost 7 bases; unmatched junction nucleotides: 16. Germline values: CDR1 SEHNR, CDR2 FQNEAQ (reference sequence). The CDR3 is made up of 16 amino acids. The CDR3 spells CASIASSLAGAGEQYF. Here the CDR3 DNA reads TGTGCCAGCATCGCTTCCTCTCTAGCGGGAGCGGGGGAGCAGTACTTC.

The V and J genes are TRBV5-1 and TRBJ2-3; D is possibly TRBD1 (5 bases). The CDR3 has 13 amino acids. Germline-derived CDR1 and CDR2 are SGHRS and YFSETQ. V shed 1 base and J shed 6 bases, with 9 bases lying between them. The CDR3 spells CASSLSGPDTQYF. The CDR3 DNA follows: TGCGCCAGCAGCTTGTCAGGGCCCGATACGCAGTATTTT.